Each of the 6 T cell receptor beta chains below was sequenced from the same sample in a study of T-cell reconstitution after alpha-beta-depleted transplantation in children. A TCRbeta library incorporating unique molecular identifiers was prepared. One entry per CDR3 protein results from TCRdb running MiXCR on the PCR reads. The sample comprises 120,000 to 150,000 distinct CDR3 sequences, roughly 8.8% of which are singletons, and 15% to 20% rests with the top ten. This material consisted of PBMCs, mostly from graft donor cells, taken 180 days after TCRalphabeta/CD19-depleted stem cell transplant. The receptors here all came from a female patient between 2 and 10 years old who had a stem cell transplant for congenital amegakaryocytic thrombocytopenia, so the T cells may come from the graft donor.

This clonotype has ten or more counts. The genes are TRBV20-1 and TRBJ1-1; no clear D gene. There are 13 residues in the CDR3. Trimming cost V 4 bases and J 0 bases, with 9 bases left between them. In germline, CDR1 is DFQATT, CDR2 SNEGSKA (reference sequence). The CDR3 nucleotides read TGCAGTGCTAACCCGGGAATGAACACTGAAGCTTTCTTT. Encoded protein: CSANPGMNTEAFF.

This clonotype was seen many times. The rearrangement links TRBV18 to TRBJ1-5; D is undetermined. The CDR3 spans 13 residues. The V and J ends lost 5 bases and 4 bases respectively, with 9 bases between them. Germline CDR1 KGHSH, CDR2 LQKENI. In DNA form, the CDR3 reads TGTGCCAGCTCAGACACACAAAATCAGCCCCAGCATTTT. Translating it yields CASSDTQNQPQHF.

There are many counts of this clonotype. The chain has TRBV7-2 and TRBJ2-1, with D maybe TRBD2 (6 bases). The CDR3 totals 16 residues. V lost 5 bases and J lost 5, with 19 bases in between. CDR1 SGHTA and CDR2 FQGNSA come from the germline V gene. CDR3 in amino acids: CASSPPPGSPNNEQFF. The CDR3 region has the DNA TGTGCCAGCAGCCCCCCCCCCGGGAGCCCCAACAATGAGCAGTTCTTC.

This clonotype showed up many times. This chain joins TRBV20-1 and TRBJ2-3, with D perhaps matching TRBD1 or TRBD2 (5 bases each). V was trimmed by 5 bases and J by 0 bases, leaving 12 bases between them. The germline V gene has CDR1 DFQATT and CDR2 SNEGSKA (reference sequence). The CDR3 covers 14 residues. The chain's CDR3 is CSAGDRASTDTQYF. The CDR3 nucleotides read TGCAGTGCTGGGGACCGCGCTAGCACAGATACGCAGTATTTT.

Ten or more counts support this clonotype. The germline gene is not matched at one end of the junction; a read error may be the cause. The chain recombines TRBV29-1 with TRBJ2-1, with 7 bases aligning to TRBD1. Looked up from germline, CDR1 is SQVTM and CDR2 is ANQGSEA. The CDR3 length is 11 residues. Here the CDR3 reads CSVVRGDRVVF. The CDR3 bases are TGCAGCGTTGTAAGGGGTGACAGGGTGGTCTTC.

This clonotype was detected many times. This rearrangement joins TRBV20-1 to TRBJ2-5; tentatively, D is TRBD1 (6 bases). Trimming pared 3 bases from V and 5 bases from J, leaving 13 bases between. This CDR3 is built from 13 residues. The germline V gene has CDR1 DFQATT and CDR2 SNEGSKA (reference sequence). The CDR3 spells CSASVGAWETQYF. As DNA, the CDR3 is TGCAGTGCTAGTGTGGGGGCGTGGGAGACCCAGTACTTC.